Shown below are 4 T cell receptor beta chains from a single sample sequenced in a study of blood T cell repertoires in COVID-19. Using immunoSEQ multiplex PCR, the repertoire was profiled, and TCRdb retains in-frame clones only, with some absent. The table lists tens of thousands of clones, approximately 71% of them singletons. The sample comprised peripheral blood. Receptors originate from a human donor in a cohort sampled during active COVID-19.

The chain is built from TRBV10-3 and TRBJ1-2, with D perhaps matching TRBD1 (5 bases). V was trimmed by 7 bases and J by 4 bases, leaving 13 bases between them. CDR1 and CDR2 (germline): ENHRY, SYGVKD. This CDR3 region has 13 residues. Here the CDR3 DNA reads TGTGCCATCAATACCGGGGGAAGCTATGGCTACACCTTC. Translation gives CAINTGGSYGYTF.

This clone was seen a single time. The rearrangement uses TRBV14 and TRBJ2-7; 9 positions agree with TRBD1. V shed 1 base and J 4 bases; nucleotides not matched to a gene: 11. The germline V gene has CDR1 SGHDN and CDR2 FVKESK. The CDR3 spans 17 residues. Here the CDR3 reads CASSQGAVRDRAYEQYF. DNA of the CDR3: TGTGCCAGCAGCCAAGGAGCCGTCCGGGACAGGGCTTACGAGCAGTACTTC.

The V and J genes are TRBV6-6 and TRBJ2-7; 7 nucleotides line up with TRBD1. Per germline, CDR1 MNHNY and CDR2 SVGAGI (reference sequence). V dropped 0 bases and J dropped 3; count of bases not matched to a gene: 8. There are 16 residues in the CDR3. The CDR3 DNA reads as TGTGCCAGCAGTTACTCGATGGGACAGAAACGCTACGAGCAGTACTTC. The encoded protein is CASSYSMGQKRYEQYF.

The CDR3 nucleotides read TGCAGTGCTAGTTGGGAGGATGAGCAGTTCTTC. Encoded protein: CSASWEDEQFF. The genes are TRBV20-1 and TRBJ2-1, with D tentatively TRBD2 (6 bases). The V gene's germline CDR1 is DFQATT and CDR2 SNEGSKA (reference sequence). V lost 3 bases to trimming and J lost 8 bases, with 8 bases between them. There are 11 residues in the CDR3.